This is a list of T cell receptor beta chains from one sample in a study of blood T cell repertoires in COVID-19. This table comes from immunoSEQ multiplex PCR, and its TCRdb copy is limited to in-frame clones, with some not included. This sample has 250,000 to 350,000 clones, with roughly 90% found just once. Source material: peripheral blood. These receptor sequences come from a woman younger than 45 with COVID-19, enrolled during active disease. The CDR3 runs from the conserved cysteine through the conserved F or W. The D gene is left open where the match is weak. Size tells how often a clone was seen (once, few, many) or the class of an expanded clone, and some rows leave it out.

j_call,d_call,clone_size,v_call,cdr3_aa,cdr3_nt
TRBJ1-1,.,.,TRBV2,CASRADSYSNTEAFF,TGTGCCAGCAGGGCCGACAGTTATTCAAACACTGAAGCTTTCTTT
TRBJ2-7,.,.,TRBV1,CTSSQDKGRTWSYEQYF,TGCACCAGCAGCCAAGATAAGGGAAGGACTTGGTCCTACGAGCAGTACTTC
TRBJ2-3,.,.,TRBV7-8,CASSPDRWGGADTQYF,TGTGCCAGCAGTCCCGACCGATGGGGGGGCGCAGATACGCAGTATTTT
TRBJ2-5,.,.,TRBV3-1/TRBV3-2,CASSPALGGQETQYF,TGTGCCAGCAGCCCTGCTCTAGGAGGGCAAGAGACCCAGTACTTC
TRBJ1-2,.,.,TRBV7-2,CASSLREAGYTF,TGTGCCAGCAGCCTCAGGGAGGCTGGCTACACCTTC
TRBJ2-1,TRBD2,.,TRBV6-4,CASSEGIAGGSYNEQFF,TGTGCCAGCAGTGAGGGGATAGCGGGAGGCTCCTACAATGAGCAGTTCTTC
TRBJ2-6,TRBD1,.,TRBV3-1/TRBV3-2,CASTQGQGAFGGANVLTF,TGTGCCAGCACCCAGGGACAGGGTGCCTTCGGCGGGGCCAACGTCCTGACTTTC
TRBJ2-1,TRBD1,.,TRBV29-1,CSGDREWNNEQFF,TGCAGCGGCGACAGGGAATGGAACAATGAGCAGTTCTTC
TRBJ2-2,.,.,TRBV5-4,CASSPPGINTGELFF,TGTGCCAGCAGCCCTCCGGGGATTAACACCGGGGAGCTGTTTTTT
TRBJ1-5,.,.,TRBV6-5,CASRPGYQPQHF,TGTGCCAGCAGGCCAGGTTATCAGCCCCAGCATTTT
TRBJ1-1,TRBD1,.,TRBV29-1,CSVEQGAQNTEAFF,TGCAGCGTTGAACAGGGGGCGCAGAACACTGAAGCTTTCTTT
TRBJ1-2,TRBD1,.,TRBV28,CASSFRQGAIEYGYTF,TGTGCCAGCAGTTTCCGACAGGGGGCAATTGAATATGGCTACACCTTC
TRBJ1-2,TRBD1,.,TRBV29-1,CSVSTGGNYGYTF,TGCAGCGTCTCGACAGGGGGTAATTATGGCTACACCTTC
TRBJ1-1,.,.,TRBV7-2,CASSLGSVNTEAFF,TGTGCCAGCAGCTTAGGTTCAGTGAACACTGAAGCTTTCTTT
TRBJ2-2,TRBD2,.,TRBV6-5,CASGGLAATEELFF,TGTGCCAGCGGGGGACTAGCGGCCACCGAGGAGCTGTTTTTT
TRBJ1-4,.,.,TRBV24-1,CATSPPGYNEKLFF,TGTGCCACCTCCCCCCCGGGGTATAATGAAAAACTGTTTTTT
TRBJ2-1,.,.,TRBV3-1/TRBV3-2,CASSHAGFGSSYNEQFF,TGTGCCAGCAGCCATGCAGGGTTCGGCAGCTCCTACAATGAGCAGTTCTTC
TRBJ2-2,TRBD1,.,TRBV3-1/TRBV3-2,CASSQRDSTGELFF,TGTGCCAGCAGCCAGAGGGACAGCACCGGGGAGCTGTTTTTT
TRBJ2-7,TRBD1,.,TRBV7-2,CASRKPGQGSYEQYF,TGTGCCAGCAGAAAACCGGGACAGGGTTCCTACGAGCAGTACTTC
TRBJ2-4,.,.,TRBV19,CASSGQGANIQYF,TGTGCCAGTAGTGGCCAGGGTGCGAACATTCAGTACTTC
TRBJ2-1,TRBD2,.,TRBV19,CASSFGTTRRNEQFF,TGTGCCAGTAGTTTCGGGACTACCCGTCGGAATGAGCAGTTCTTC
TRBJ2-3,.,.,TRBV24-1,CATSLLATDTQYF,TGTGCCACCAGTCTTCTAGCGACAGATACGCAGTATTTT
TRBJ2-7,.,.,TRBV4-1,CASSQEQGGTWGTSYEQYF,TGCGCCAGCAGCCAAGAGCAAGGGGGTACTTGGGGGACCTCCTACGAGCAGTACTTC
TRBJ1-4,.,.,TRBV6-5,CASRSNQGINEKLFF,TGTGCCAGCAGATCCAACCAGGGGATTAATGAAAAACTGTTTTTT
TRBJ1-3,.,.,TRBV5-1,CASSSDILSGNTIYF,TGCGCCAGCAGCTCGGACATTCTCTCTGGAAACACCATATATTTT
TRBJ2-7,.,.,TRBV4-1,CASSQDLQNEQYF,TGCGCCAGCAGCCAAGATCTTCAGAACGAGCAGTACTTC
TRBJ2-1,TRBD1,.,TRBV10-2,CASTGGRFDSYNEQFF,TGCGCCAGCACAGGGGGCAGGTTCGACTCCTACAATGAGCAGTTCTTC
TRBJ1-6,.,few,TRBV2,CASSVTRGNSPLHF,TGTGCCAGCAGTGTAACACGGGGGAATTCACCCCTCCACTTT
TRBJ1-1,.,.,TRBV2,CASSERLDTEAFF,TGTGCCAGCAGTGAGCGTCTGGACACTGAAGCTTTCTTT
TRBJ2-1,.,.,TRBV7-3,CASSFPPGEQFF,TGTGCCAGCAGCTTCCCCCCGGGTGAGCAGTTCTTC
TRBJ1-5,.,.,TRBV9,CASSAEGTGFQPQHF,TGTGCCAGCAGCGCTGAGGGAACGGGGTTCCAGCCCCAGCATTTT
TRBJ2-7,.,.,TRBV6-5,CASSYRDFSSYEQYF,TGTGCCAGCAGTTACAGGGACTTTAGCTCCTACGAGCAGTACTTC
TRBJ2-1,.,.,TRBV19,CASSKGQNYNEQFF,TGTGCCAGTAGTAAAGGACAGAATTACAATGAGCAGTTCTTC
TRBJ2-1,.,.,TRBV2,CASSELRGSNEQFF,TGTGCCAGCAGTGAACTGAGGGGGAGCAATGAGCAGTTCTTC
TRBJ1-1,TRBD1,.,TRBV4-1,CAGSLMPGQGVTEAFF,TGCGCCGGCAGCCTGATGCCGGGACAGGGGGTTACTGAAGCTTTCTTT
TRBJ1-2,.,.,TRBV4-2,CASSQEPGAYGYTF,TGTGCCAGCAGCCAAGAACCGGGAGCCTATGGCTACACCTTC
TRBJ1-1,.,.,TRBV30,CAWSGQPNTEAFF,TGTGCCTGGAGTGGACAGCCGAACACTGAAGCTTTCTTT
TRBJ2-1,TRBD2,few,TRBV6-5,CASSYSLAGSYNEQFF,TGTGCCAGCAGTTACTCACTAGCGGGCTCCTACAATGAGCAGTTCTTC
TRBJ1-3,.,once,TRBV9,CASSEGHLGSGNTIYF,TGTGCCAGCAGCGAGGGACACTTGGGCTCTGGAAACACCATATATTTT
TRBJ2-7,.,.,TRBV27,CASSLAQAYEQYF,TGTGCCAGCAGTTTAGCTCAGGCCTACGAGCAGTACTTC
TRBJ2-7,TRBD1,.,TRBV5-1,CASSLTGQAHEQYF,TGCGCCAGCAGCTTGACGGGACAGGCCCACGAGCAGTACTTC
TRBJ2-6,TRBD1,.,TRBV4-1,CASSQGPDRGTGANVLTF,TGCGCCAGCAGCCAAGGCCCGGACAGGGGAACCGGGGCCAACGTCCTGACTTTC
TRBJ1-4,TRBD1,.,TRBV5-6,CASSLGGDRPPFNEKLFF,TGTGCCAGCAGCCTGGGGGGGGACAGGCCTCCCTTTAATGAAAAACTGTTTTTT
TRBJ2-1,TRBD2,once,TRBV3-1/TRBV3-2,CASRAGEWSEQFF,TGTGCCAGCCGGGCGGGAGAGTGGAGTGAGCAGTTCTTC